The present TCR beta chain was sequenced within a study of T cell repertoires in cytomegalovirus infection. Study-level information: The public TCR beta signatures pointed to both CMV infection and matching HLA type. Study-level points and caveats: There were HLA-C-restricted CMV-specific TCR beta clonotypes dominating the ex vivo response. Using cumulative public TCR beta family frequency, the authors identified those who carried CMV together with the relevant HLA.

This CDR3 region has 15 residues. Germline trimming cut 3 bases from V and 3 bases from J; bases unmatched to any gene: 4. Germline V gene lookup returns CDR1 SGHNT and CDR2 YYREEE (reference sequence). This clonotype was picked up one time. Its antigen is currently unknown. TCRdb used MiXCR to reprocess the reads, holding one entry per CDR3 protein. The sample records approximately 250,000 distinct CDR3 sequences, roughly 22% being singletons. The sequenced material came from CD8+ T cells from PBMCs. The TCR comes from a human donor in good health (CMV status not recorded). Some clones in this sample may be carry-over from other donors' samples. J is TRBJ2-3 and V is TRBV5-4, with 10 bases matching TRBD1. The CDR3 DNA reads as TGTGCCAGCAGCTCGCCGGGACAGGGGACAGATACGCAGTATTTT. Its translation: CASSSPGQGTDTQYF. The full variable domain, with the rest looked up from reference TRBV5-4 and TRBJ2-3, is ETGVTQSPTHLIKTRGQQVTLRCSSQSGHNTVSWYQQALGQGPQFIFQYYREEENGRGNFPPRFSGLQFPNYSSELNVNALELDDSALYLCASSSPGQGTDTQYFGPGTRLTVL.